The 25 T cell receptor beta chains below were found in one sample sequenced in a study of T cell repertoires in ileal Crohn's disease. Indicated time point: neoterminal ileum biopsy at postoperative endoscopy, about 6 months after surgery. Generated by immunoSEQ multiplex PCR, the TCRdb table keeps only in-frame clones and is missing some. The table records 13,000 or so clones, approximately 80% of them present only once. Sequenced: ileal tissue. All receptors derive from an adult with Crohn's disease.

This clone is large (0.1 to 1%) in the sample. This sequence joins TRBV9 and TRBJ1-5; the match to TRBD1 covers 10 bases. V shed 3 bases, J shed 3 bases, and the junction held 6 bases outside the gene matches. Per germline, CDR1 SGDLS and CDR2 YYNGEE. The CDR3 contains 16 residues. This CDR3 reads CASSGGDRGFNQPQHF. CDR3 bases: TGTGCCAGCAGCGGCGGGGACAGGGGTTTCAATCAGCCCCAGCATTTT.

The chain combines TRBV7-6 with TRBJ1-6; 9 bases align to TRBD1. The length of the CDR3 is 14 residues. J lost 9 bases, V lost 3 bases, and 3 bases had no gene match. The germline V gene encodes CDR1 SGHVS and CDR2 FNYEAQ. The chain's CDR3 is CASSLGTGSSPLHF. The CDR3 DNA follows: TGTGCCAGCAGCTTGGGGACAGGGAGTTCACCCCTCCACTTT.

Points on this clone: The same CDR3 can be traced to other DNA sequences in this sample. The V call is TRBV7-2, the J call TRBJ2-7; the match to TRBD1 covers 7 bases. The CDR3 runs 15 residues. Germline V gives CDR1 SGHTA, CDR2 FQGNSA. V gave up 1 base and J gave up 0 bases; unmatched junction bases: 3. The DNA for the CDR3 is TGTGCCAGCAGCTTAGGAGCAGGGGGCTCCTACGAGCAGTACTTC. Translating gives CASSLGAGGSYEQYF.

This chain uses TRBV4-2 with TRBJ1-1; D perhaps matches TRBD1 (5 bases). Germline-derived CDR1 and CDR2 are LGHNA and YNFKEQ. V was clipped by 4 bases and J by 6 bases, with 12 bases between them. The CDR3 consists of 13 residues. In nucleotides, the CDR3 is TGTGCCAGCAGCCGCGTCAGGGAAGCTGAAGCTTTCTTT. Its protein is CASSRVREAEAFF.

This clone appeared a single time. The chain is built from TRBV9 and TRBJ2-6; no definite D call. The CDR3 has 14 amino acids. Germline V lookup: CDR1 SGDLS, CDR2 YYNGEE. Trimming took off 0 bases at V and 9 bases at J, with 10 bases between the two ends. CDR3 nucleotide sequence: TGTGCCAGCAGCGTAGATCCGGTAGTCAACGTCCTGACTTTC. Its protein product is CASSVDPVVNVLTF. Full variable domain (missing parts from reference TRBV9 and TRBJ2-6): DSGVTQTPKHLITATGQRVTLRCSPRSGDLSVYWYQQSLDQGLQFLIQYYNGEERAKGNILERFSAQQFPDLHSELNLSSLELGDSALYFCASSVDPVVNVLTFGAGSRLTVL.

The J gene is TRBJ2-7, the V gene TRBV6-5; D remains unclear. Per germline, CDR1 MNHEY and CDR2 SVGAGI. This CDR3 comprises 12 residues. Trimming shortened V by 6 bases and J by 5 bases, and 11 bases separated the two germline ends. Here the CDR3 DNA reads TGTGCCAGCAGCTCGTACCCTAACGAGCAGTACTTC. Protein sequence: CASSSYPNEQYF.

This clone showed up just a few times. The chain joins TRBV9 to TRBJ1-1; 10 bases match TRBD1. In germline, CDR1 is SGDLS, CDR2 YYNGEE. Unmatched junction bases numbered 3, after V lost 4 bases and J lost 3 bases. The CDR3 totals 14 residues. CDR3: CASSTGQGDTEAFF. The CDR3 bases are TGTGCCAGCAGCACTGGACAGGGGGACACTGAAGCTTTCTTT.

This chain uses TRBV6-6 with TRBJ1-4, with 7 bases matching TRBD1. The CDR3 has 13 amino acids. Trimming at V came to 6 bases and at J to 8 bases, leaving 6 bases not matched to a gene. Per the germline V gene, CDR1 is MNHNY and CDR2 is SVGAGI (reference sequence). The CDR3 nucleotides are TGTGCCAGCAGAAGACAGGGTGGCGAAAAACTGTTTTTT. Residues: CASRRQGGEKLFF.

The rearrangement joins TRBV29-1 to TRBJ1-1; D is perhaps TRBD1 (6 bases). The V and J ends lost 3 bases and 1 base respectively, with 9 bases between them. This CDR3 comprises 13 residues. Germline CDR1 and CDR2: SQVTM and ANQGSEA. CDR3 sequence reads: CSVDIQGNTEAFF. CDR3 nucleotides: TGCAGCGTTGACATACAGGGGAACACTGAAGCTTTCTTT.

This clone was recorded once. The chain recombines TRBV6-1 with TRBJ1-4; 7 bases agree with TRBD1. Germline CDR1 MNHNS, CDR2 SASEGT. V lost 5 bases and J lost 10; bases outside the gene matches: 13. The CDR3 spans 15 residues. CDR3 region: CASSPQTGYGGKLFF. The DNA for the CDR3 is TGTGCCAGCAGTCCCCAGACAGGGTACGGGGGAAAACTGTTTTTT.

CDR3 in amino acids: CASSFTPAWQGSRGGPQHF. The CDR3 nucleotides read TGTGCCAGCAGCTTTACCCCGGCCTGGCAGGGCTCCCGAGGGGGGCCCCAGCATTTT. J is TRBJ1-5 and V is TRBV12-1; no check of the table's D call, TRBD1, against the DNA was made. TRBV12-1 is a known pseudogene. This CDR3 region has 19 residues.

The gene calls are TRBV6-6 and TRBJ2-5, with D possibly being TRBD1 (5 bases). Germline CDR1 reads MNHNY; CDR2 reads SVGAGI (reference sequence). The V end lost 10 bases, the J end lost 1 base, and 13 bases lay between the germline ends. The CDR3 consists of 13 residues. CDR3 sequence: CATARGGQETQYF. CDR3 coding DNA: TGTGCCACCGCTAGGGGTGGCCAAGAGACCCAGTACTTC.

This CDR3 reads CASSFSGQGAYGYTF. The CDR3 DNA sequence: TGTGCCAGCAGTTTTAGCGGACAGGGGGCCTATGGCTACACCTTC. This chain joins TRBV28 and TRBJ1-2; 11 bases line up with TRBD1. Unmatched junction bases numbered 4, after V lost 3 bases and J lost 4 bases. This CDR3 contains 15 residues. Germline V CDR1 and CDR2: MDHEN, SYDVKM.

The CDR3, as DNA: TGTGCCAGCAGTGACAGGGGGCCTAATGAAAAACTGTTTTTT. Translation gives CASSDRGPNEKLFF. The chain is built from TRBV2 and TRBJ1-4; TRBD1 aligns across 8 bases. The length of the CDR3 is 14 residues. Unmatched junction bases numbered 0, after V lost 3 bases and J lost 3 bases. Germline values: CDR1 SNHLY, CDR2 FYNNEI.

The chain links TRBV19 to TRBJ1-4; D ambiguous. This CDR3 region has 12 residues. The V gene lost 8 bases and the J gene lost 8 bases, with 12 bases spanning the gap. The germline V gene encodes CDR1 LNHDA and CDR2 SQIVND (reference sequence). In DNA form, the CDR3 reads TGTGCCAGTGGAACCGACTGGGAAAAACTGTTTTTT. Its translation is CASGTDWEKLFF.

V is TRBV5-1 and J is TRBJ1-4, with 8 bases matching TRBD1. The length of the CDR3 is 18 residues. Per germline, CDR1 SGHRS and CDR2 YFSETQ. V lost 4 bases and J lost 0; bases outside the gene matches: 11. The CDR3 sequence: CASSRLGQGVATNEKLFF. CDR3 DNA sequence: TGCGCCAGCAGCCGCCTTGGACAGGGTGTTGCAACTAATGAAAAACTGTTTTTT. Combining the CDR3 with reference TRBV5-1 and TRBJ1-4 gives the whole variable domain KAGVTQTPRYLIKTRGQQVTLSCSPISGHRSVSWYQQTPGQGLQFLFEYFSETQRNKGNFPGRFSGRQFSNSRSEMNVSTLELGDSALYLCASSRLGQGVATNEKLFFGSGTQLSVL.

The CDR3 spells CASSQEMGANGNTIYF. In nucleotides, the CDR3 is TGTGCCAGCAGCCAAGAAATGGGGGCTAACGGAAACACCATATATTTT. The V call is TRBV14, the J call TRBJ1-3; the D gene is possibly TRBD1 (6 bases). The V gene's germline CDR1 is SGHDN and CDR2 FVKESK. CDR3 length: 16 residues. The ends were cut back, 0 bases at V and 4 bases at J, with 13 bases in the middle.

The chain employs TRBV4-1 and TRBJ1-2; 10 bases fit TRBD1. CDR1 and CDR2 (germline): MGHRA, YSYEKL. The V and J ends lost 1 base and 2 bases, in that order; junction bases with no gene match: 7. CDR3 length: 17 residues. CDR3 in DNA: TGCGCCAGCAGCCAAGGACAGGGGGCTCCCGCCAACTATGGCTACACCTTC. Protein product: CASSQGQGAPANYGYTF.

V usage is TRBV28 and J usage is TRBJ2-7; 7 nucleotides line up with TRBD2. V lost 2 bases and J lost 2; bases outside the gene matches: 6. The CDR3 extends over 15 amino acids. The V gene's germline CDR1 is MDHEN and CDR2 SYDVKM. CDR3 loop: CASSLGLAATYEQYF. The DNA for the CDR3 is TGTGCCAGCAGTTTAGGGCTAGCGGCAACCTACGAGCAGTACTTC. Drawing the rest from reference TRBV28 and TRBJ2-7, the complete variable domain is DVKVTQSSRYLVKRTGEKVFLECVQDMDHENMFWYRQDPGLGLRLIYFSYDVKMKEKGDIPEGYSVSREKKERFSLILESASTNQTSMYLCASSLGLAATYEQYFGPGTRLTVT.

This chain's CDR3 is CARRGQVDTEAFF. For the CDR3, the DNA is TGTGCCCGCCGGGGACAGGTCGACACTGAAGCTTTCTTT. The chain joins TRBV30 to TRBJ1-1; TRBD1 agrees at 8 bases. Germline values: CDR1 GTSNPN, CDR2 SVGIG (reference sequence). The ends lost 8 bases at V and 3 bases at J; junction bases unmatched: 8. The CDR3 totals 13 residues.

This chain connects TRBV29-1 to TRBJ2-7; 10 bases match TRBD2. The CDR3 consists of 15 residues. Germline V gives CDR1 SQVTM, CDR2 ANQGSEA. V shed 7 bases, J shed 5 bases, and the junction held 14 bases outside the gene matches. The CDR3: CSARGATSGADEQYF. Written as DNA, the CDR3 is TGCAGCGCCCGGGGGGCCACTAGCGGGGCTGACGAGCAGTACTTC.

V is TRBV28 and J is TRBJ2-5; D perhaps matches TRBD2 (6 bases). The J call could be wrong; TRBJ2-7 is a better fit for the DNA end. Looked up from germline, CDR1 is MDHEN and CDR2 is SYDVKM. The CDR3 has 16 residues. Written as DNA, the CDR3 is TGTGCCAGCAGTTTAGGCGGGACGGGGCCAATGGACGAGCAGTACTTC. Its protein is CASSLGGTGPMDEQYF.

The gene calls are TRBV19 and TRBJ2-7, with D possibly matching TRBD2 (6 bases). There are 12 residues in the CDR3. V lost 4 bases and J 4 bases, leaving 8 bases between the germline ends. Germline CDR1 and CDR2: LNHDA and SQIVND (reference sequence). The DNA for the CDR3 is TGTGCCAGTAGTACTAGCGAATACGAGCAGTACTTC. Amino acid sequence: CASSTSEYEQYF. The full variable domain, with the rest looked up from reference TRBV19 and TRBJ2-7, is DGGITQSPKYLFRKEGQNVTLSCEQNLNHDAMYWYRQDPGQGLRLIYYSQIVNDFQKGDIAEGYSVSREKKESFPLTVTSAQKNPTAFYLCASSTSEYEQYFGPGTRLTVT.

The chain employs TRBV7-9 and TRBJ1-4, with 8 nucleotides matching TRBD1. The germline gives CDR1 SEHNR, CDR2 FQNEAQ (reference sequence). Germline trimming cut 5 bases from V and 8 bases from J; bases unmatched to any gene: 7. CDR3 length: 14 amino acids. The CDR3 loop reads CASSPRQGWEKLFF. CDR3 nucleotide sequence: TGTGCCAGCAGCCCCCGACAGGGGTGGGAAAAACTGTTTTTT.

This clone appeared a single time. This chain uses TRBV29-1 with TRBJ2-7, with no clear D. Germline CDR1 and CDR2: SQVTM and ANQGSEA. V lost 6 bases and J 2 bases, leaving 11 bases between the germline ends. The CDR3 is 12 residues long. CDR3 sequence: CSVSGKPYEQYF. The DNA of the CDR3 is TGCAGCGTCTCAGGTAAACCCTACGAGCAGTACTTC.